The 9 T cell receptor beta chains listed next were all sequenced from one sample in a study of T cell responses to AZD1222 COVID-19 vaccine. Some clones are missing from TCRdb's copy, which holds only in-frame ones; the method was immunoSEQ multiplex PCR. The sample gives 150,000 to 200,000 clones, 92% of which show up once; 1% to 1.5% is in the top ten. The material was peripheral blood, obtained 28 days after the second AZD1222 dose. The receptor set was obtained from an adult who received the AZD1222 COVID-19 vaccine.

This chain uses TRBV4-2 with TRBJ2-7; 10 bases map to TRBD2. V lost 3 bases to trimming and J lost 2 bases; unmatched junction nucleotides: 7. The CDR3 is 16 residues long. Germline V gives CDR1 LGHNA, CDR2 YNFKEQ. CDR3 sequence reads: CASSHQRAGGTYEQYF. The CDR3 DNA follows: TGTGCCAGCAGCCACCAGAGAGCGGGGGGGACCTACGAGCAGTACTTC.

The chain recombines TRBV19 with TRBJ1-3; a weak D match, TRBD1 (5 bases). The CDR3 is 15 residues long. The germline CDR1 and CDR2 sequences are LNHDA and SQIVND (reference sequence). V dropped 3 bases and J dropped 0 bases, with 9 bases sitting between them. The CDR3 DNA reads TGTGCCAGTAGTATGGAGGGGTACTCTGGAAACACCATATATTTT. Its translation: CASSMEGYSGNTIYF. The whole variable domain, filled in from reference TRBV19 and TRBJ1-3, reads DGGITQSPKYLFRKEGQNVTLSCEQNLNHDAMYWYRQDPGQGLRLIYYSQIVNDFQKGDIAEGYSVSREKKESFPLTVTSAQKNPTAFYLCASSMEGYSGNTIYFGEGSWLTVV.

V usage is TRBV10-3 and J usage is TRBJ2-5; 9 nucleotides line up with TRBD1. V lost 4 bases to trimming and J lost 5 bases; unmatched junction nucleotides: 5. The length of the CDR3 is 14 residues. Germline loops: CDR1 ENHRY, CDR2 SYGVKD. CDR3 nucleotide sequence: TGTGCCATCAGTGGGGACAGGGTACAGGAGACCCAGTACTTC. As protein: CAISGDRVQETQYF.

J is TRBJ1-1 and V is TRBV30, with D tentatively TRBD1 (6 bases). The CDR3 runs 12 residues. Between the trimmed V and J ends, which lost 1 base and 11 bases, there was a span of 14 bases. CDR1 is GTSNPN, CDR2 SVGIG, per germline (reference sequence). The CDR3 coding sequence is TGTGCCTGGAGTGGGGGCAGGGACATGGCTTTCTTT. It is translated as CAWSGGRDMAFF.

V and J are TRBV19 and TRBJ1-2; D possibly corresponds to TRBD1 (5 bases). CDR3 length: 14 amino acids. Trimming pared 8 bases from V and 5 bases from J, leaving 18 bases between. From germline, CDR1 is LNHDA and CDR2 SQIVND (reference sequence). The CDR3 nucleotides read TGTGCCAGTGCTTCCCACGACAAGGGGTATGGCTACACCTTC. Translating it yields CASASHDKGYGYTF. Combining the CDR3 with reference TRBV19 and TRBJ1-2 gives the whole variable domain DGGITQSPKYLFRKEGQNVTLSCEQNLNHDAMYWYRQDPGQGLRLIYYSQIVNDFQKGDIAEGYSVSREKKESFPLTVTSAQKNPTAFYLCASASHDKGYGYTFGSGTRLTVV.

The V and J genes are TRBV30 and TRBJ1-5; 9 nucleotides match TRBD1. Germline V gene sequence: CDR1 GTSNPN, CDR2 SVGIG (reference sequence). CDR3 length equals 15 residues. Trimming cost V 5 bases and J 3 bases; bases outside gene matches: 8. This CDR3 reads CAWSRGQGFNQPQHF. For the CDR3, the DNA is TGTGCCTGGTCGCGGGGACAGGGCTTCAATCAGCCCCAGCATTTT.

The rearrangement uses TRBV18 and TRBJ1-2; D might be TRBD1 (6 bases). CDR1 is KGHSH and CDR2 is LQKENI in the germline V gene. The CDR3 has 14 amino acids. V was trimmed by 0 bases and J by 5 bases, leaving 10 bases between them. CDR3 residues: CASSPPGQPYGYTF. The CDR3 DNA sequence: TGTGCCAGCTCACCACCGGGACAACCTTATGGCTACACCTTC.

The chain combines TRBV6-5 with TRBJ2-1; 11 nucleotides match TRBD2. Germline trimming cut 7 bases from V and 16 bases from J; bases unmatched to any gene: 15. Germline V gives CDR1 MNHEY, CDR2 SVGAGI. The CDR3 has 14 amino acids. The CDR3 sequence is CASKSTSGKAVEFF. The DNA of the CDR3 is TGTGCCAGCAAATCGACTAGCGGGAAGGCCGTCGAATTCTTC.

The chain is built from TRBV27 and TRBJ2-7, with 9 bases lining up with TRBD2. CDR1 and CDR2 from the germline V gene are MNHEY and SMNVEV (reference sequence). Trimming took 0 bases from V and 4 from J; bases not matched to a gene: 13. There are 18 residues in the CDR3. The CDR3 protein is CASSLSLQSSGSLYEQYF. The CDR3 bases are TGTGCCAGCAGTTTATCCCTCCAGAGTAGCGGGAGTTTGTACGAGCAGTACTTC.